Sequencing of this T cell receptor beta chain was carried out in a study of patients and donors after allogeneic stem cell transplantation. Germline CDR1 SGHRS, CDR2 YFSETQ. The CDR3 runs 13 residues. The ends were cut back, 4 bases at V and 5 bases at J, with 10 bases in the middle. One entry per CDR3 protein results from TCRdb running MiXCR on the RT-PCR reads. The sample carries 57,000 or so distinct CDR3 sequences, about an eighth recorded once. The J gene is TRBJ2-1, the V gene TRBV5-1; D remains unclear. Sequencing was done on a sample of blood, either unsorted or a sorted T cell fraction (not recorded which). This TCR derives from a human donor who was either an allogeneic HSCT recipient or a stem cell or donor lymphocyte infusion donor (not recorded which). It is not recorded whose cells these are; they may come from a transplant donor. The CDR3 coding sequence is TGCGCCAGCAGCCCCGACTTCCACAATGAGCAGTTCTTC. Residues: CASSPDFHNEQFF.